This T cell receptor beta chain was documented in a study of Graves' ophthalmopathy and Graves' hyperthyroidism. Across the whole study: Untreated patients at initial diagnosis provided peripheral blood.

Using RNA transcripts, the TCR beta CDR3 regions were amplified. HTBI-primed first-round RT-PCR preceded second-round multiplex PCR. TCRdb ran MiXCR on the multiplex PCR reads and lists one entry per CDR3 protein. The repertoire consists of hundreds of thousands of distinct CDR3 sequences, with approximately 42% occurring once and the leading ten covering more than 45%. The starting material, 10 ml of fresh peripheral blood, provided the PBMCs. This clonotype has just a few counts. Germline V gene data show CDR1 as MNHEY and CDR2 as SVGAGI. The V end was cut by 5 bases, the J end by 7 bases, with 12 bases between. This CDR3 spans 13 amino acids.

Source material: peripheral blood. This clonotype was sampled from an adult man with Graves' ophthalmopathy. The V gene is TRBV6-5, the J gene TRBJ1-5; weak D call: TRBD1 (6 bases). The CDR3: CASSRVGQQPQHF. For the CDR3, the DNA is TGTGCCAGCAGTCGGGTCGGACAGCAGCCCCAGCATTTT.